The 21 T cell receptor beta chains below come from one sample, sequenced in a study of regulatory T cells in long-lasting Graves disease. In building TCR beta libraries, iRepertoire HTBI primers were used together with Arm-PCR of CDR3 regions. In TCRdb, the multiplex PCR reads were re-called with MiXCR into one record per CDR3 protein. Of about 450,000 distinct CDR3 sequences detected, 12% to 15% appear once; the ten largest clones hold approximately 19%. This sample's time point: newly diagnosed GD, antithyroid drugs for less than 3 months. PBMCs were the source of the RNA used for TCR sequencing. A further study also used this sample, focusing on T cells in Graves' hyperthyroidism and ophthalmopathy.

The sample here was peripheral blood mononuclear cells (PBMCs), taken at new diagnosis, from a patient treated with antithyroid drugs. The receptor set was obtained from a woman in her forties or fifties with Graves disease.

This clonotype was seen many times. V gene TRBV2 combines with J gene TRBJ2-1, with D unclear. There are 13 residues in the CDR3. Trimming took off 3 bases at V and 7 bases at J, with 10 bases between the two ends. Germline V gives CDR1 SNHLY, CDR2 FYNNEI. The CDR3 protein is CASSDFYGNEQFF. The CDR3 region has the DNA TGTGCCAGCAGTGACTTTTACGGAAATGAGCAGTTCTTC. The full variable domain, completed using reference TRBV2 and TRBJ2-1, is EPEVTQTPSHQVTQMGQEVILRCVPISNHLYFYWYRQILGQKVEFLVSFYNNEISEKSEIFDDQFSVERPDGSNFTLKIRSTKLEDSAMYFCASSDFYGNEQFFGPGTRLTVL.

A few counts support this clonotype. CDR3 bases: TGTGCCAGTAGTCCCGGACTAGCGGGGTGGGGGGACTCCTACAATGAGCAGTTCTTC. It codes for CASSPGLAGWGDSYNEQFF. J is TRBJ2-1 and V is TRBV19; 12 bases line up with TRBD2. The CDR3 covers 19 residues. V lost 5 bases to trimming and J lost 0 bases; unmatched junction nucleotides: 11. Germline V gene sequence: CDR1 LNHDA, CDR2 SQIVND (reference sequence).

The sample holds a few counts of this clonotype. The CDR3: CASSWTGGFSRSGANVLTF. The CDR3 coding sequence is TGCGCCAGCAGCTGGACAGGGGGCTTTTCACGCTCTGGGGCCAACGTCCTGACTTTC. This chain uses TRBV5-1 with TRBJ2-6, with 11 bases that match TRBD1. The CDR3 covers 19 residues. Trimming took 3 bases from V and 0 from J; bases not matched to a gene: 8. Per germline, CDR1 SGHRS and CDR2 YFSETQ.

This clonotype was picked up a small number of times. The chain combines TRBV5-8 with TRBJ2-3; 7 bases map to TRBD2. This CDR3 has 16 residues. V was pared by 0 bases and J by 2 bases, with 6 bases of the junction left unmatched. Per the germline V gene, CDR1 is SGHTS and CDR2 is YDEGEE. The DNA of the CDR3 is TGTGCCAGCAGCTTGGGTCTAGCGGACGACACAGATACGCAGTATTTT. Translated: CASSLGLADDTDTQYF. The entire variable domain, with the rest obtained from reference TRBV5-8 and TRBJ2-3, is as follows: EAGVTQSPTHLIKTRGQQATLRCSPISGHTSVYWYQQALGLGLQFLLWYDEGEERNRGNFPPRFSGRQFPNYSSELNVNALELEDSALYLCASSLGLADDTDTQYFGPGTRLTVL.

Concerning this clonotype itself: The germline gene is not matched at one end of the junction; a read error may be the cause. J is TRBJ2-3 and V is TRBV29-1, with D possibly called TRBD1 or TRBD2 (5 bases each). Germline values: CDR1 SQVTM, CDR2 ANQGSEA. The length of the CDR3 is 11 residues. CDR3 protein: CSVGGADTRYF. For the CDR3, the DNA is TGCAGCGTTGGAGGGGCAGATACGCGGTATTTT.

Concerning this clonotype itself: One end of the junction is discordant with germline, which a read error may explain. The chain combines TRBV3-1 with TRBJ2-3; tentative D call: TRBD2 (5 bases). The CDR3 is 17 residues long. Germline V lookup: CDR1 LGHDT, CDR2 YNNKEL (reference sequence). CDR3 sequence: CTSSPGWTAYSTDTQYF. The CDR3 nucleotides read TGTACCAGCAGCCCGGGGTGGACGGCCTACAGCACAGATACGCAGTATTTT.

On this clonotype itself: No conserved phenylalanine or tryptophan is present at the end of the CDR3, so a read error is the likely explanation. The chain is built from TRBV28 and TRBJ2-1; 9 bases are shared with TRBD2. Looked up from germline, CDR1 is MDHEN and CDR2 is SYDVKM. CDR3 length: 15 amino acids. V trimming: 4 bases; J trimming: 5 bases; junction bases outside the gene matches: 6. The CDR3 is CASSSRTSAHNEQFL. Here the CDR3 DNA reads TGTGCCAGCAGTTCCCGGACTAGCGCCCACAATGAGCAGTTCCTC.

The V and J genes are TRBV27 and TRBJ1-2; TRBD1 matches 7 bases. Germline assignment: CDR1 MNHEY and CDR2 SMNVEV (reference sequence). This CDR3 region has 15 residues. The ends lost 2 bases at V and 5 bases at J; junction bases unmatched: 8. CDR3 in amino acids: CASSLRQGMGYGYTF. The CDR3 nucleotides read TGTGCCAGCAGTTTACGACAGGGAATGGGGTATGGCTACACCTTC.

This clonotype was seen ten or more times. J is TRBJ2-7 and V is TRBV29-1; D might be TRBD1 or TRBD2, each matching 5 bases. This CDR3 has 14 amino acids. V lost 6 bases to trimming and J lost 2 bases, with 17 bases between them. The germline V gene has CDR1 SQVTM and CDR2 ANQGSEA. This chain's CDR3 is CSVRRGAEAYEQYF. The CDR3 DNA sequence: TGCAGCGTCCGAAGGGGAGCCGAAGCCTACGAGCAGTACTTC.

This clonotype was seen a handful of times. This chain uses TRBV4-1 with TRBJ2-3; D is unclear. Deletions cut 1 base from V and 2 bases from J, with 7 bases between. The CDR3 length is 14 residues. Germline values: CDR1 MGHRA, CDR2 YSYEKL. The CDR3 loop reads CASSQVGLTDTQYF. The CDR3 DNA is TGCGCCAGCAGCCAAGTTGGGCTCACAGATACGCAGTATTTT.

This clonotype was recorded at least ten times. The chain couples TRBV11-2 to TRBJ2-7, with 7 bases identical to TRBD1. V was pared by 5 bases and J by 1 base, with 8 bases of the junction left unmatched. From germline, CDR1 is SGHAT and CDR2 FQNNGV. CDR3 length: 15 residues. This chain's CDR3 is CASSPNPGQSYEQYF. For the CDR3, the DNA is TGTGCCAGCAGCCCGAACCCGGGACAGTCCTACGAGCAGTACTTC.

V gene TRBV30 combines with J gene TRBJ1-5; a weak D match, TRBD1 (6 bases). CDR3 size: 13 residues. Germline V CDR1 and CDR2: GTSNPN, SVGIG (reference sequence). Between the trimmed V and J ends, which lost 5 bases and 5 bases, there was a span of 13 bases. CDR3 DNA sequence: TGTGCCTGGGCCAACAGGGTGGATCAGCCCCAGCATTTT. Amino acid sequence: CAWANRVDQPQHF.

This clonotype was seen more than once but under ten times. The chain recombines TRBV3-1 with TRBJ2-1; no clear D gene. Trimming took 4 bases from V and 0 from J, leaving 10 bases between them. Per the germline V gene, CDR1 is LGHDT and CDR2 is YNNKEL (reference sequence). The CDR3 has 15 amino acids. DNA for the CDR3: TGTGCCAGCAGCCCCGGGCCCAGCTCCTACAATGAGCAGTTCTTC. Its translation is CASSPGPSSYNEQFF.

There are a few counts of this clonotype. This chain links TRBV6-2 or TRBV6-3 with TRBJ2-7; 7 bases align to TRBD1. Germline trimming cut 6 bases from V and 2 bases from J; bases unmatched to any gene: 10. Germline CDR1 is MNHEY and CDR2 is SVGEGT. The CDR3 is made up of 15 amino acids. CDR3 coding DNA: TGTGCCAGCAGCCCCACGGACAGGCCCACCTACGAGCAGTACTTC. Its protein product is CASSPTDRPTYEQYF.

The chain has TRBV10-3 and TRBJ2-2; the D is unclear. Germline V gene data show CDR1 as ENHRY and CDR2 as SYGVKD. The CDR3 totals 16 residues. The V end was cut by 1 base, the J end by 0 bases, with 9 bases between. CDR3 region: CAISEFTIANTGELFF. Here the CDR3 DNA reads TGTGCCATCAGTGAGTTTACCATCGCGAACACCGGGGAGCTGTTTTTT.

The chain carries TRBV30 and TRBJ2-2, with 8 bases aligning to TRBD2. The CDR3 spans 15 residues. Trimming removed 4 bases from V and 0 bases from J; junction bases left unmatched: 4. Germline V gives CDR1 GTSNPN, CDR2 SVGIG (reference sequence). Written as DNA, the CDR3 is TGTGCCTGGACCGGAGCGGGAGCGAACACCGGGGAGCTGTTTTTT. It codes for CAWTGAGANTGELFF.

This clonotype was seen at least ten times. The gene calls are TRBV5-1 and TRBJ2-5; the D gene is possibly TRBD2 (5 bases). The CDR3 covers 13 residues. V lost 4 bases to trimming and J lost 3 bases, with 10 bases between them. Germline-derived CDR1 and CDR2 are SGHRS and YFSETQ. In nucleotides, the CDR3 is TGCGCCAGCAGCATCGGACTTGAAGAGACCCAGTACTTC. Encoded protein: CASSIGLEETQYF.

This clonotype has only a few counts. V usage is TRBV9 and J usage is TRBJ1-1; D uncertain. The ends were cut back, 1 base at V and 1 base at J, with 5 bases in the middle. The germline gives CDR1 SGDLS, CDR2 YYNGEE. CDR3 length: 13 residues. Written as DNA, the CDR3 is TGTGCCAGCAGCGTATCCTGGAACACTGAAGCTTTCTTT. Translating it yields CASSVSWNTEAFF.

The CDR3 region is CASSLISGREVDTQYF. Written as DNA, the CDR3 is TGTGCCAGCAGCTTAATTAGCGGGAGGGAGGTAGATACGCAGTATTTT. The V and J genes are TRBV7-3 and TRBJ2-3, with TRBD2 identical over 11 bases. Looked up from germline, CDR1 is SGHTA and CDR2 is FQGTGA. The CDR3 contains 16 residues. Trimming at V came to 1 base and at J to 5 bases, leaving 5 bases not matched to a gene.

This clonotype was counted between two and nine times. CDR3 region: CATGVLTGELFF. CDR3 bases: TGTGCCACCGGGGTTCTTACCGGGGAGCTGTTTTTT. The V gene is TRBV5-4, the J gene TRBJ2-2, with a tentative D call TRBD2 (5 bases). The V gene lost 9 bases and the J gene lost 5 bases, with 11 bases spanning the gap. This CDR3 region has 12 residues. Germline CDR1 SGHNT, CDR2 YYREEE (reference sequence).

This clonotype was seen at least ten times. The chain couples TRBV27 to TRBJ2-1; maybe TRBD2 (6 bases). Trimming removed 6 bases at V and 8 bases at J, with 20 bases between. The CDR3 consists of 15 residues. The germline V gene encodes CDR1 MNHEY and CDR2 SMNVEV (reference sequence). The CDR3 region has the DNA TGTGCCAGCAGCCCGGAGGGAAGGTTTCGCGATGAGCAGTTCTTC. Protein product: CASSPEGRFRDEQFF.